A selection of T cell receptor beta chains follows, all from one sample in a study of neurological immune-mediated disorders. TCRdb re-derived calls from the 5' RACE reads in MiXCR, one entry per CDR3 protein. The profile shows 70,000 or so distinct CDR3 sequences, less than 5.5% of them singletons. Input material: PBMCs. The receptors were gathered from a woman aged 25 to 39 with multiple sclerosis. Each CDR3 is given with its conserved first and last residue. D genes are given only for firm matches. Each size is once, few or many counts, or a class when the clone is expanded.

cdr3_length	clone_size	v_call	d_call	j_call	cdr3_nt	cdr3_aa
13	many	TRBV7-7	.	TRBJ2-2	TGTGCTAGCAGCCCCCGGGGGACCGGGGAGCTGTTTTTT	CASSPRGTGELFF
14	many	TRBV27	.	TRBJ2-1	TGTGCCAGCAGTCTAGCTGGCAAAGGCAATGAGCAGTTCTTC	CASSLAGKGNEQFF
15	many	TRBV4-2	.	TRBJ2-5	TGTGCCAGCAGCCAAGAGGGGACAACTAGGGAGACCCAGTACTTC	CASSQEGTTRETQYF
12	many	TRBV7-9	.	TRBJ2-3	TGTGCCAGCAGCGTTACAACAGATACGCAGTATTTT	CASSVTTDTQYF
17	many	TRBV5-1	TRBD2	TRBJ2-1	TGCGCCAGCAGCTTGGAGGGACTAGCGGGGGGGTACAATGAGCAGTTCTTC	CASSLEGLAGGYNEQFF
15	many	TRBV28	TRBD1	TRBJ1-6	TGTGCCAGCAGACCGGACAGGGGAACAGGTTCACCCCTCCACTTT	CASRPDRGTGSPLHF
17	many	TRBV20-1	TRBD2	TRBJ2-3	TGCAGTGCTAGAGCGGGAGCGGGAGTCACTAGCACAGATACGCAGTATTTT	CSARAGAGVTSTDTQYF
14	many	TRBV20-1	.	TRBJ1-3	TGCAGTGCTAGACGCCAGACCTCTGGAAACACCATATATTTT	CSARRQTSGNTIYF
12	many	TRBV5-1	.	TRBJ2-1	TGCGCCAGCAGCTTGGATGGGAATGAGCAGTTCTTC	CASSLDGNEQFF
14	many	TRBV7-9	.	TRBJ2-3	TGTGCCAGCAGCTTAGTCAGACACACAGATACGCAGTATTTT	CASSLVRHTDTQYF
16	many	TRBV6-6	.	TRBJ2-1	TGTGCCAGCAGTCCCAACACAGGGAACCGCTACAATGAGCAGTTCTTC	CASSPNTGNRYNEQFF
14	many	TRBV20-1	.	TRBJ1-1	TGCAGTGCTAGAGAGGTGGGATGGACAGATGTTGCTTTCTTT	CSAREVGWTDVAFF
17	many	TRBV20-1	TRBD2	TRBJ2-3	TGCAGTGCCACCGGACTAGCGGGATCAGGGGTGGTAGATACGCAGTATTTT	CSATGLAGSGVVDTQYF
17	many	TRBV5-1	.	TRBJ2-7	TGCGCCAGCAGCTTGGCCCCGGTAGGGCAGAAGTCCTACGAGCAGTACTTC	CASSLAPVGQKSYEQYF
12	many	TRBV12-3/TRBV12-4	.	TRBJ2-3	TGTGCCAGCGGGTCCAGGGTTGATACGCAGTATTTT	CASGSRVDTQYF
16	many	TRBV2	TRBD1	TRBJ1-2	TGTGCCAGCAGTGAATACGGGGGACAGGGGGTTGGCGGCTACACCTTC	CASSEYGGQGVGGYTF
16	many	TRBV5-5	.	TRBJ1-4	TGTGCCAGCAGCTTGAGGGGTTCAGTTACTAATGAAAAACTGTTTTTT	CASSLRGSVTNEKLFF
12	few	TRBV14	.	TRBJ2-7	TGTGCCAGCAGCCAAGTCCCCTACGAGCAGTACTTC	CASSQVPYEQYF
13	medium-sized	TRBV12-3/TRBV12-4	.	TRBJ2-7	TGTGCCAGCAGTTCCTCTAGCTCCTACGAGCAGTACTTC	CASSSSSSYEQYF
16	many	TRBV5-5	TRBD1	TRBJ2-1	TGTGCCAGCAGTCGAACGGGACAGGGGGCCTACAATGAGCAGTTCTTC	CASSRTGQGAYNEQFF
14	many	TRBV20-1	.	TRBJ2-1	TGCAGTGCTAGTAACTTTTTGCAGCACAATGAGCAGTTCTTC	CSASNFLQHNEQFF
14	many	TRBV20-1	.	TRBJ2-4	TGCAGTGCTATGGGTGGGGCCGGGAAAAACATTCAGTACTTC	CSAMGGAGKNIQYF
11	few	TRBV20-1	.	TRBJ1-2	TGCAGTGCTCCAGGGACCTATGGCTACACCTTC	CSAPGTYGYTF
13	many	TRBV20-1	.	TRBJ2-2	TGCAGTGCTCGGGTCCTTCACACCGGGGAGCTGTTTTTT	CSARVLHTGELFF
11	few	TRBV5-6	.	TRBJ2-1	TGTGCCAGCAGATTAGGAGACAGTTCATTCTTC	CASRLGDSSFF
16	many	TRBV4-1	.	TRBJ2-5	TGCGCCAGCAGCCTCCTCCCGGGACTTGCCCAAGAGACCCAGTACTTC	CASSLLPGLAQETQYF
15	many	TRBV12-3/TRBV12-4	TRBD2	TRBJ2-1	TGTGCCAGCAGTTTTCGGGGGGGCTCCTACAATGAGCAGTTCTTC	CASSFRGGSYNEQFF